The following is a T cell receptor (beta chain) sequence with its context. Antigen specificity is unknown. Reverse transcribing all isolated RNA meant expressed TCRB transcripts were sequenced. Deep immunoSEQ sequencing covered naive, central memory and regulatory T cell samples. Sequencing was performed with immunoSEQ multiplex PCR; in TCRdb, only in-frame clones are kept and a portion is missing. Counted here are hundreds of thousands of clones, 15% occurring once; the ten biggest clones make up 0.07% to 0.095%. These data are taken from a study of beta chain features in type 1 diabetes. Findings of the study overall: Shorter TCRB CDR3s, moderately but significantly so, marked every one of the four CD4+ subsets in Type 1 diabetes patients. No resolution was reached here on whether HLA type influences TCRB rearrangement.

V shed 7 bases and J shed 0 bases, with 13 bases lying between them. From germline, CDR1 is SNHLY and CDR2 FYNNEI. CDR3 length equals 16 residues. Naive, central memory, regulatory and stem cell-like memory cells within the CD4+ compartment were sorted using CD45RO/CCR7/CD25/CD127/CD95/CD27. This receptor was taken from a young man in good health. The chain uses TRBV2 and TRBJ2-6; possibly TRBD1 for D (6 bases). The sequenced sample consisted of naive CD4+ T cells from blood. CDR3 DNA sequence: TGTGCCAGCAACAGGGAACCAAGCTCTGGGGCCAACGTCCTGACTTTC. It codes for CASNREPSSGANVLTF. Using reference TRBV2 and TRBJ2-6 for the parts outside the CDR3, the full variable domain is EPEVTQTPSHQVTQMGQEVILRCVPISNHLYFYWYRQILGQKVEFLVSFYNNEISEKSEIFDDQFSVERPDGSNFTLKIRSTKLEDSAMYFCASNREPSSGANVLTFGAGSRLTVL.